This TCR beta chain was documented in a study of cytomegalovirus exposure and HLA in healthy donors. Per germline, CDR1 LNHDA and CDR2 SQIVND (reference sequence). This CDR3 spans 15 amino acids. V gave up 2 bases and J gave up 7 bases; unmatched junction bases: 8. Samples came from healthy bone marrow donors. Findings and caveats of the study: According to an earlier analysis, most TCR beta V segments yielded productive rearrangements about 90% or about 30% of the time. TRBV6-2, TRBV6-3 and some other V segments were unresolvable in 87-base-pair reads.

A remark on this clone: Its antigen is unknown.

The study ran its PCR with 60 Vbeta and 13 Jbeta primers. The protocol was immunoSEQ multiplex PCR, while the TCRdb copy is restricted to in-frame clones and leaves out a portion. The sample contains about 200,000 clones, roughly 80% of which appear only once. The TCR originated in a man aged 25-45 years in good health and CMV-seronegative. The V and J genes are TRBV19 and TRBJ2-1; 7 nucleotides line up with TRBD2. The sample was PBMCs. The CDR3 DNA sequence: TGTGCCAGTAGTATACCCCAGGGACTAACGAATGAGCAGTTCTTC. Its protein product is CASSIPQGLTNEQFF.